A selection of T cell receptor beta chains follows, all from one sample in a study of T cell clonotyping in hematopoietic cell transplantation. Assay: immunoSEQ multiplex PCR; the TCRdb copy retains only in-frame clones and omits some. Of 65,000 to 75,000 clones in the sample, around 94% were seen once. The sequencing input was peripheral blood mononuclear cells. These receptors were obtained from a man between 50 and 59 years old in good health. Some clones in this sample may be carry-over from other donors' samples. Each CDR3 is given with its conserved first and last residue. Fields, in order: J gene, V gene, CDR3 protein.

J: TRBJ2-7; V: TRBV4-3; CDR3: CASSHRQFSYEQYF
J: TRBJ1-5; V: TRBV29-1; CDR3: CSVADRGNQPQHF
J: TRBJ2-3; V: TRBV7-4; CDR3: CASSFGHADPTDTQYF
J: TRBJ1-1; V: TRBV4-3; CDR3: CASSQGAPMNTEAFF
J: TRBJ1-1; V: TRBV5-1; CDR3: CASSFTGQEAFF
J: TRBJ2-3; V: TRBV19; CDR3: CASSIESGGTDTQYF
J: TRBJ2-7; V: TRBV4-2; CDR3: CASSQDRDIVNEQYF
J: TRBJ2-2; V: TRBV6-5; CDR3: CASSYSISGGDRELFF
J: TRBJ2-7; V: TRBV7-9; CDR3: CASSTSSGSISYEQYF
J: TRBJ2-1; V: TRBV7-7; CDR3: CASSSGFNEQFF
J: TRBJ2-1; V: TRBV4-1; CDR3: CASSQGSENHEQFF
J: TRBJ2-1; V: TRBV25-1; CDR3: CASSDGGLDYNEQFF
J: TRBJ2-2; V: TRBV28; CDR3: CASRVMGSVTGELFF
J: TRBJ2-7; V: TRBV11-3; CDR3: CASSLGAGDTYEQYF
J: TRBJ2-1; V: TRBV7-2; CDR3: CASTRLPGSHNEQFF
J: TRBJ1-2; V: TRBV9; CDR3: CASSERGASYGYTF
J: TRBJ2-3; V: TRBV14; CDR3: CASSPDYGTGDTQYF
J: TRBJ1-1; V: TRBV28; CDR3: CASSLSAGLLAFF
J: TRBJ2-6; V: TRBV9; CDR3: CASSPTGAGANVLTF
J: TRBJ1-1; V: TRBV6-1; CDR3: CASAGQGREAFF
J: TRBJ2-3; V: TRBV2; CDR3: CASSRDLDTDTQYF
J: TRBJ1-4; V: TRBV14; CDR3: CASSQEEHSNEKLFF
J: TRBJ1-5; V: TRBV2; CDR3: CASSWRPQSNQPQHF
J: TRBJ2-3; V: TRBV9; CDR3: CASSVGTSGYTDTQYF
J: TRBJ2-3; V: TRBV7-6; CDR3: CASSLADGYTDTQYF
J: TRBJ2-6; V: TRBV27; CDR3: CASSLSTGANVLTF
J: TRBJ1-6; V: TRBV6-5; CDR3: CASRNMGGPLHF
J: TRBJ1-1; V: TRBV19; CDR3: CASSPRQLKNTEAFF
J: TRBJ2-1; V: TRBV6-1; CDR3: CASSAITPNEQFF
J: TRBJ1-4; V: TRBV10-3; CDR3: CAISAQVSNEKLFF
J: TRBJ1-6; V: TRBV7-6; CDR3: CASSFMGGSPLHF
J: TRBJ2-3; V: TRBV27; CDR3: CASSPPGYTQYF
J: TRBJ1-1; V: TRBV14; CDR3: CASSPTAGGGSEAFF
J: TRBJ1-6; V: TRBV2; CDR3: CAKGGGHSVGSLHF
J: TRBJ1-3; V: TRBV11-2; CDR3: CASSLGTTGFTGNTIYF
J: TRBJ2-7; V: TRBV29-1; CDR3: CSVATGTRMNEQYF
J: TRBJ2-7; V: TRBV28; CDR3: CASSLLAGGHSDYEQYF
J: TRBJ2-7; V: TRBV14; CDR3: CASSQLAGIGDEQYF
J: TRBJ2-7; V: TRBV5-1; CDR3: CASSFDRGSSYEQYF
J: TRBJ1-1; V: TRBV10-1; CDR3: CASTEIPMNTEAFF
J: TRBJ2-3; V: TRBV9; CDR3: CASSVAGTGGVDTQYF
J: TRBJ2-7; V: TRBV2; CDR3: CASSEEGVGYEQYF
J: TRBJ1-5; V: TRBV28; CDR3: CASSTGQGKDQPQHF
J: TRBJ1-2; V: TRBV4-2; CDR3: CASSQVLAGGASYGYTF
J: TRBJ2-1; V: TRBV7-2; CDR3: CASSLEASGGAKKFF
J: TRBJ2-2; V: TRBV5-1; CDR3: CASSFNGPTGELFF
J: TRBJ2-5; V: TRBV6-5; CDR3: CASSQSGTVQETQYF
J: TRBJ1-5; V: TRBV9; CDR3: CASSVGDINQPQHF
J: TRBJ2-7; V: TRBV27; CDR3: CASSLSGSRYEQYF
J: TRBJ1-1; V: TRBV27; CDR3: CASSPRTGFNTEAFF
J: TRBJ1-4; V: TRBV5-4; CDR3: CASSLPGQTNEKLFF
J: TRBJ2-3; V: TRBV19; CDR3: CASSIRKGEDTQYF
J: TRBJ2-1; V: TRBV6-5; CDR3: CASSYRTGNEQFF
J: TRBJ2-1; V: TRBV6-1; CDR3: CASSVWGYNEQFF
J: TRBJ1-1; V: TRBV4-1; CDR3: CASSRGASTEAFF
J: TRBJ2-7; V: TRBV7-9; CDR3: CASSLVGGAYEQYF
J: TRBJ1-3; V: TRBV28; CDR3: CASSLLPVTGNTIYF